This T cell receptor beta chain was retrieved from a study of shared clonotypes between healthy human individuals. The V end was cut by 6 bases, the J end by 9 bases, with 15 bases between. The CDR3 contains 14 residues. Germline CDR1 MNHNS, CDR2 SASEGT. The method was immunoSEQ multiplex PCR; TCRdb's version includes in-frame clones alone and lacks a portion of them. The table has nearly 1 million clones, about 80% seen once. Material: memory CD4+ T cells sorted from blood. The subset is: CD45RA-negative fraction. This clonotype was sampled from a man aged 18 to 29 in good health. The V and J genes are TRBV6-1 and TRBJ1-6; tentative D call: TRBD1 (5 bases). The DNA of the CDR3 is TGTGCCAGCAGAGGGACTGATGGGGGTTCACCCCTCCACTTT. Translation: CASRGTDGGSPLHF.